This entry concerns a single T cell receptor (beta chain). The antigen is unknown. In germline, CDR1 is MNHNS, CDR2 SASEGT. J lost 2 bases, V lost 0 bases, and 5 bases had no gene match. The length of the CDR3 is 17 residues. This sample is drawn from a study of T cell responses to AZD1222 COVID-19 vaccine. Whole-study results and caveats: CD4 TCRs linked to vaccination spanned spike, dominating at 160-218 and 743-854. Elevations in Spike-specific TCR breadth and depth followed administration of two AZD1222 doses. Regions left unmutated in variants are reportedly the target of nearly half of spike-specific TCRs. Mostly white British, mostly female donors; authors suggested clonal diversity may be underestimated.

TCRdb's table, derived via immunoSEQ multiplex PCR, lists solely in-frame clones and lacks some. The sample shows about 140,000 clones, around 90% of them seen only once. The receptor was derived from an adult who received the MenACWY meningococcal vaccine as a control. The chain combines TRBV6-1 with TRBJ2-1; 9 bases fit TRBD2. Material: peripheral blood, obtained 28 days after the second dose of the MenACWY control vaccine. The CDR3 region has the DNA TGTGCCAGCAGTGAAGCGCGGGGGGGAACTACCTACAATGAGCAGTTCTTC. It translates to CASSEARGGTTYNEQFF.